This note documents a single TCR beta chain sequence. Its antigen is still unknown. No per-base quality is available; no much larger clone lies one base away. Sorted unstimulated T cells, along with proliferating T cells recovered from mixed lymphocyte reactions, underwent TCRbeta CDR3 sequencing. Fresh whole blood from nine to eleven HLA-typed healthy donors was used to isolate PBMCs. To map where alloreactive clones came from, unstimulated CD4+ regulatory T cells were FACS-sorted. The data were obtained in a study of siplizumab effects on memory and regulatory T cells (dated by TCRdb to about 2019). About the investigation overall: The study examined how the anti-CD2 antibody siplizumab affects alloreactive T-cell subsets in allogeneic mixed lymphocyte reactions built from human PBMCs. Broader findings and caveats from the paper: About 80-97% of proliferating CD4+ or CD8+ clones could not be given a naive or memory phenotype. Because sequences at frequencies below about 10^-5 were poorly captured, only a minor fraction of alloreactive clones could be mapped back to unstimulated subsets. Whether proliferating Tregs from siplizumab cultures actually had suppressive function was not functionally confirmed. The cumulative frequency of alloreactive sequences traceable to unstimulated CD4+ memory T cells was significantly reduced by siplizumab. Compared with memory T cells, unstimulated naive T cells appeared more diverse, and naive cells seemed to make a substantial contribution to the alloresponse. Among mappable alloreactive CD4+ clones, the Treg-derived fraction averaged around 63% with siplizumab versus about 25% in control reactions.

Receptor amplification or capture employed the immunoSEQ multiplex PCR assay. Around 92,000 TCR templates per sample were assayed by the deep sequencing platform. Genomic DNA extracted from sorted T cells was used for TCRbeta CDR3 sequencing. On the authors' methods: The R programming language was used for clonal analysis of TCRbeta CDR3 data. Alloreactive CD4+ and CD8+ clones were identified by comparing unstimulated samples to CFSE-low samples taken after the reaction. By matching sequences to the repertoires of sorted unstimulated Treg and non-Treg cells, each alloreactive CD4+ clone was assigned a regulatory or non-regulatory origin. What TCRdb holds here is the immuneACCESS table cut down to in-frame rearrangements. Part of the clones is not present; checked against another copy, under half of the missing clones reflect an unresolved V gene, and the others are unexplained. V, J and clone size are those of that table, while D and trimming were read from the DNA. This sample lists more than 95,000 clones; 93% were detected once. The top ten constitute around 0.62% of the sample.

The CDR3 contains 14 residues, cysteine and phenylalanine counted. The read is trimmed to its CDR3 DNA, 42 bases read in frame from base 1. The junction shows trimming of 4 bases on V and 8 bases on J, plus 18 bases between the germline ends. The germline V gene supplies CDR1 SGHRS and CDR2 YFSETQ. The TCR was taken from a human donor in good health. The rearranged segments are TRBV5-1 and TRBJ1-2, and the D gene may be TRBD1, 5 bases matching. The sample was Tregs sorted from blood. In nucleotide form, the sequence is TGCGCCAGCAGCGCTGGGACCGTTGCATTCGGCTACACCTTC. It translates to CASSAGTVAFGYTF.